This is a list of T cell receptor beta chains from one sample in a study of cytomegalovirus exposure and HLA in healthy donors. Repertoires were generated with immunoSEQ multiplex PCR, while TCRdb's copy carries only in-frame clones and drops some. The sample has around 170,000 clones; around 72% are singletons. Specimen: PBMCs. The source of these receptors is a woman between 45 and 60 years old in good health and CMV-seropositive. Both conserved end residues are part of each CDR3. A D gene is named only where the DNA matches it firmly. A clone size is listed for some rows: how often the clone was seen (once, few, many), or a class if it is expanded.

clone size	D gene	V gene	J gene	CDR3 DNA	CDR3 protein
few	NA	TRBV7-2	TRBJ1-5	TGTGCCAGCAGCCAGACCACAGGTCATCCGCATTTT	CASSQTTGHPHF
once	NA	TRBV5-1	TRBJ2-5	TGCGCCAGCAGCTCCCGATCGACAGGGAGGATTGAGACCCAGTACTTC	CASSSRSTGRIETQYF
NA	NA	TRBV11-3	TRBJ1-6	TGTGCCAGCAGATTCGCAGGGAAAGGTTCACCCCTCCACTTT	CASRFAGKGSPLHF
NA	TRBD1	TRBV9	TRBJ2-5	TGTGCCAGCAGCTCCCGACAGGGACCGACCCAAGAGACCCAGTACTTC	CASSSRQGPTQETQYF
few	TRBD1	TRBV30	TRBJ1-2	TGTGCCTGGAGTGCGGACAGGGAATTTGCCTATGGCTACACCTTC	CAWSADREFAYGYTF
NA	TRBD1	TRBV5-4	TRBJ2-6	TGTGCCAGCAGCTCGACAGGGGTGCACTCTGGGGCCAACGTCCTGACTTTC	CASSSTGVHSGANVLTF
NA	NA	TRBV28	TRBJ1-4	TGTGCCACCCTCAGAGACAGATCCAATGAAAAACTGTTTTTT	CATLRDRSNEKLFF
NA	TRBD2	TRBV19	TRBJ2-3	TGTGCCAGTAGCCCTCGGCGGGAGGACACAGATACGCAGTATTTT	CASSPRREDTDTQYF
NA	NA	TRBV29-1	TRBJ2-7	TGCAGCGTTGAAGGTCGGAGCTCCCCCTACGAGCAGTACTTC	CSVEGRSSPYEQYF
NA	TRBD1	TRBV2	TRBJ2-3	TGTGCCAGCAGTGATCAGGGGGCTAGCACAGATACGCAGTATTTT	CASSDQGASTDTQYF
NA	TRBD2	TRBV28	TRBJ2-1	TGTGCCAGCAGTTTAAGGGCGGGAGGGCCGGGGCAGTTCTTC	CASSLRAGGPGQFF
NA	TRBD2	TRBV2	TRBJ2-3	TGTGCCAGCATCGGACTAGCGGGGGATAGCACAGATACGCAGTATTTT	CASIGLAGDSTDTQYF
few	NA	TRBV7-2	TRBJ2-1	TGTGCCAGCAGCTTAGACAGGGCGCAACACAATGAGCAGTTCTTC	CASSLDRAQHNEQFF
NA	TRBD1	TRBV11-2	TRBJ1-1	TGTGCCAGCAGCCTACAGGGGTGGGACGCTGAAGCTTTCTTT	CASSLQGWDAEAFF
NA	NA	TRBV4-3	TRBJ1-2	TGCGCCAGCAGCCAGGGGGAGGGCTATGGCTACACCTTC	CASSQGEGYGYTF
NA	TRBD1	TRBV9	TRBJ1-1	TGTGCCAGCAGCGTAGGGGGGACAGGAGGTAGGGCTGAAGCTTTCTTT	CASSVGGTGGRAEAFF